This T cell receptor beta chain was sequenced for a study of T cells in Graves' hyperthyroidism and ophthalmopathy. Background on the study: Before treatment of any kind, peripheral blood was taken at initial diagnosis.

This clonotype was counted a few times. Its antigen is as yet unknown. The CDR3 runs 15 residues. V dropped 2 bases and J dropped 8; count of bases not matched to a gene: 9. Germline CDR1 reads SGDLS; CDR2 reads YYNGEE. Amplification targeted TCR beta CDR3 regions from RNA transcripts. HTBI primers were employed in a first-round RT-PCR of the TCR CDR3. Via MiXCR, TCRdb re-called the multiplex PCR reads, giving one row per CDR3 protein. This sample has roughly 290,000 distinct CDR3 sequences, with 15% to 20% found just once. Points from the study as a whole: Most clonotypes that expanded in the thyroid above 0.001 also showed up in blood.

Fresh peripheral blood, approximately 9.6 ml, yielded the PBMCs. The TCR was taken from an older woman with Graves' ophthalmopathy. The sequenced sample consisted of blood. This chain links TRBV9 with TRBJ2-2; 7 nucleotides agree with TRBD1. The CDR3 coding sequence is TGTGCCAGCAGCGTGGGGTTGGACAGGACAGGGGAGCTGTTTTTT. It yields the protein CASSVGLDRTGELFF. Full variable domain (outside the CDR3, taken from reference TRBV9 and TRBJ2-2): DSGVTQTPKHLITATGQRVTLRCSPRSGDLSVYWYQQSLDQGLQFLIQYYNGEERAKGNILERFSAQQFPDLHSELNLSSLELGDSALYFCASSVGLDRTGELFFGEGSRLTVL.